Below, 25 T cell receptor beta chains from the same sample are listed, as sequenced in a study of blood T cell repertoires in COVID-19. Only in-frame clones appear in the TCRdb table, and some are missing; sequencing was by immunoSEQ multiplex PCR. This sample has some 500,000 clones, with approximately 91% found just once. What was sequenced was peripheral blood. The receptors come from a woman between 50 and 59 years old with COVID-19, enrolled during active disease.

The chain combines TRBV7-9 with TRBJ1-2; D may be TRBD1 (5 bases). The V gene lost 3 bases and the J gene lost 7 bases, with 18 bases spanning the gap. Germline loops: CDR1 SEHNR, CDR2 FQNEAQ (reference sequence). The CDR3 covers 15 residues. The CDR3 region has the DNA TGTGCCAGCAGCTTTGACCTGGGGGGGGATGGTGGCTACACCTTC. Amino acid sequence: CASSFDLGGDGGYTF.

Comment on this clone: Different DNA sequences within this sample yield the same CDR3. This CDR3 reads CASSSNTEAFF. The CDR3 region has the DNA TGTGCCAGCAGCTCGAACACTGAAGCTTTCTTT. This chain links TRBV6-5 with TRBJ1-1; the D is unclear. The CDR3 covers 11 residues. V was pared by 6 bases and J by 1 base, with 3 bases between. CDR1 is MNHEY and CDR2 is SVGAGI in the germline V gene.

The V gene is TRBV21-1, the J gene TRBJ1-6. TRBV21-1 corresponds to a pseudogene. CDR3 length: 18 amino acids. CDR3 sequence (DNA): TGTGCCAGCAGCATTGAGGGGCGCGGGAGCTCCTATAATTCACCCCTCCACTTT. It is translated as CASSIEGRGSSYNSPLHF.

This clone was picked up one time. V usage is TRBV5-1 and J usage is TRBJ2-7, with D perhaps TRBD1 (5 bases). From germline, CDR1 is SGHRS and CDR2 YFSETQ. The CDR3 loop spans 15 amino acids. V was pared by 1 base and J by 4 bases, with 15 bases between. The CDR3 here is CASSLRIETEYEQYF. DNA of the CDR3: TGCGCCAGCAGCTTGCGAATAGAGACAGAGTACGAGCAGTACTTC.

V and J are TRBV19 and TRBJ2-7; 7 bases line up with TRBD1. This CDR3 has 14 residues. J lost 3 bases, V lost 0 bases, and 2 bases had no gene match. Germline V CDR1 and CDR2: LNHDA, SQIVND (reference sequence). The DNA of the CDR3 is TGTGCCAGTAGTATAGAAAGGGGGCACTACGAGCAGTACTTC. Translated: CASSIERGHYEQYF.

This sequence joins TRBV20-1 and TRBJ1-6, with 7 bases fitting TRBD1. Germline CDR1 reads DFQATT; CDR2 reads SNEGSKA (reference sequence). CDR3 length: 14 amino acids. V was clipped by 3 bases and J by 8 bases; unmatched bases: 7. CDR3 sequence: CSASPRDSYSPLHF. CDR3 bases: TGCAGTGCTAGTCCCCGGGACAGCTATTCACCCCTCCACTTT.

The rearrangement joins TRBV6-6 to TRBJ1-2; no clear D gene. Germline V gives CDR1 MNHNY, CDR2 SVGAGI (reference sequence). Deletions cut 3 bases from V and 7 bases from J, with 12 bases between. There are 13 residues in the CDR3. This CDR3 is CASSYNLLAGYTF. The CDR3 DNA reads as TGTGCCAGCAGTTATAATCTCCTAGCTGGCTACACCTTC.

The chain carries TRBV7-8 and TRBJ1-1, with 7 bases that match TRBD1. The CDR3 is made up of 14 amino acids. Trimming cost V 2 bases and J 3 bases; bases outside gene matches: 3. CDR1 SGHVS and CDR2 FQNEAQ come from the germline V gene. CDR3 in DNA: TGTGCCAGCAGCTTAAGCAGGGGGGACACTGAAGCTTTCTTT. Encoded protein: CASSLSRGDTEAFF.

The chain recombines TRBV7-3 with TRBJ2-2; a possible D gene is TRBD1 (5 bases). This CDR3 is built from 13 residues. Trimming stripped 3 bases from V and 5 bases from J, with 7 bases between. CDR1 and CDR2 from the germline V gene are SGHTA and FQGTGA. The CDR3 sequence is CASSFSGTGELFF. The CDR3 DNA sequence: TGTGCCAGCAGCTTTTCAGGGACCGGGGAGCTGTTTTTT.

DNA for the CDR3: TGTGCCAGCAGTGAGGCCAGGGGGAGCGGCTACACCTTC. Translated: CASSEARGSGYTF. The V and J genes are TRBV6-4 and TRBJ1-2, with 7 bases matching TRBD1. The germline gives CDR1 MRHNA, CDR2 SNTAGT. This CDR3 has 13 amino acids. The trim removed 3 bases at V and 8 bases at J, leaving 6 bases unmatched.

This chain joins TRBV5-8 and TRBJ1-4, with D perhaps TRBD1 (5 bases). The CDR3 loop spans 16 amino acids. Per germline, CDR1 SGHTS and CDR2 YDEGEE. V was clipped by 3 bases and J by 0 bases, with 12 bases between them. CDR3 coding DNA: TGTGCCAGCAGCTCTGGAGACAGTGCAACTAATGAAAAACTGTTTTTT. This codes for CASSSGDSATNEKLFF.

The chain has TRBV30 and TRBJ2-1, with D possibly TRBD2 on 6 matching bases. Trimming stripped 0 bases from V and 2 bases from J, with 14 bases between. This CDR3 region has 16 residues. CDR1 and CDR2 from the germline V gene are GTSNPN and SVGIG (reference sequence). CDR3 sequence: CAWSVRRRGAYNEQFF. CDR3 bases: TGTGCCTGGAGTGTGCGGAGGAGGGGAGCCTACAATGAGCAGTTCTTC.

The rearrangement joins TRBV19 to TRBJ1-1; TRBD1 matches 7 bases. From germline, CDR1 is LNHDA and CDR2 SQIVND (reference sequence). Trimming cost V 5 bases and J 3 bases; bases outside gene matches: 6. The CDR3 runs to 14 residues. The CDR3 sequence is CASSPGQSYTEAFF. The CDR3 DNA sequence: TGTGCCAGTAGTCCGGGACAGTCCTACACTGAAGCTTTCTTT.

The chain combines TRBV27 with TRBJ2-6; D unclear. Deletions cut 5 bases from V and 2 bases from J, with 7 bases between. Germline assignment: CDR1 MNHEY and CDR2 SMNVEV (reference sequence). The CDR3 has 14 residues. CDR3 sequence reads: CASSPVTGANVLTF. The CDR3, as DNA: TGTGCCAGCAGTCCCGTAACTGGGGCCAACGTCCTGACTTTC.

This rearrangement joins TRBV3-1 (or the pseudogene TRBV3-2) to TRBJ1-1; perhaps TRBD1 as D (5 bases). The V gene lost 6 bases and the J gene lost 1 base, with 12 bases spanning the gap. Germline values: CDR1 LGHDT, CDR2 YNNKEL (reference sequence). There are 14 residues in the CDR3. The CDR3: CASRSAGGNTEAFF. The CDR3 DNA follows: TGTGCCAGCAGATCTGCGGGGGGGAACACTGAAGCTTTCTTT.

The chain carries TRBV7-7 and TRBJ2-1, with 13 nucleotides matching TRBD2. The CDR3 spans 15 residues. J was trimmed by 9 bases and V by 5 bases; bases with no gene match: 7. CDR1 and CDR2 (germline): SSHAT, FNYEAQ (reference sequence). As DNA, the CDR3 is TGTGCCAGCAGCCCAACTAGCGGGGGGGCCAGTGAGCAGTTCTTC. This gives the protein CASSPTSGGASEQFF.

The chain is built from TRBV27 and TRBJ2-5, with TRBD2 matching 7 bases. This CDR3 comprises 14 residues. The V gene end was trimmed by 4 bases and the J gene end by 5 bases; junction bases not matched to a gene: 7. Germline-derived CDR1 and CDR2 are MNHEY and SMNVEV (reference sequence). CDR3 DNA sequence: TGTGCCAGCAGTTCGGGAGGTGGAGGGGAGACCCAGTACTTC. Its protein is CASSSGGGGETQYF.

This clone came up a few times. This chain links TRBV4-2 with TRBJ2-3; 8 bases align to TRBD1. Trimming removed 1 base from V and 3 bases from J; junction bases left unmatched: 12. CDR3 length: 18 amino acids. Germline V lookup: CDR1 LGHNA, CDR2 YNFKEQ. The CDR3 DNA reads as TGTGCCAGCAGCCAAGGCGGACAGGGCCACGAGGGGACAGATACGCAGTATTTT. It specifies CASSQGGQGHEGTDTQYF.

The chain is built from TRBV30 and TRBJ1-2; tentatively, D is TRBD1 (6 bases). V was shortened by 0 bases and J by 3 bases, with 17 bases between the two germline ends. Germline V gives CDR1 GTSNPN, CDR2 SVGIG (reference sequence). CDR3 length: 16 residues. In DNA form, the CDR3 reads TGTGCCTGGAGTGTTACCTCAGGGGCCCGTCACTATGGCTACACCTTC. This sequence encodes CAWSVTSGARHYGYTF.

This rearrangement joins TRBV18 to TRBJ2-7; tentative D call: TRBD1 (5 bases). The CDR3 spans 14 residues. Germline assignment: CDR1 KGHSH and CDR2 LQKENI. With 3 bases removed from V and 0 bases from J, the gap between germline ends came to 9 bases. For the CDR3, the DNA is TGTGCCAGCTCACCTGTCGACAGCTCCTACGAGCAGTACTTC. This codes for CASSPVDSSYEQYF.

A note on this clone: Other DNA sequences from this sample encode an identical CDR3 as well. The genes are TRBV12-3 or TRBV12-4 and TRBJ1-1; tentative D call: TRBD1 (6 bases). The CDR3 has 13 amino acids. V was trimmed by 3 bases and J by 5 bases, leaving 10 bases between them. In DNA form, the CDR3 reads TGTGCCAGCAGTTTGACAGGAGCAACTGAAGCTTTCTTT. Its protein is CASSLTGATEAFF.

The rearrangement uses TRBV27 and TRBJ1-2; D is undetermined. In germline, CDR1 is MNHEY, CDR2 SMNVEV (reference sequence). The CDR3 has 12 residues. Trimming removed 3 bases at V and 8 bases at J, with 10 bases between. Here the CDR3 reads CASSFKGAGYTF. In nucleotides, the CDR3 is TGTGCCAGCAGTTTCAAGGGAGCGGGCTACACCTTC.

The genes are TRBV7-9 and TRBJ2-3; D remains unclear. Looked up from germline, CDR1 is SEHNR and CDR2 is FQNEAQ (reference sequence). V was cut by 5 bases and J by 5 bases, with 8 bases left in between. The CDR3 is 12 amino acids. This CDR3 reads CASSDTGDTQYF. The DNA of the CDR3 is TGTGCCAGCAGCGATACGGGAGATACGCAGTATTTT.

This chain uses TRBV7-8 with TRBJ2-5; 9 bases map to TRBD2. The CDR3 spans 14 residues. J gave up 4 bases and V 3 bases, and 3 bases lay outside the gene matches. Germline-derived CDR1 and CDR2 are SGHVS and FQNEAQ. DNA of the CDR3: TGTGCCAGCAGCTTGGGACTAGCCCCAGAGACCCAGTACTTC. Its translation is CASSLGLAPETQYF.

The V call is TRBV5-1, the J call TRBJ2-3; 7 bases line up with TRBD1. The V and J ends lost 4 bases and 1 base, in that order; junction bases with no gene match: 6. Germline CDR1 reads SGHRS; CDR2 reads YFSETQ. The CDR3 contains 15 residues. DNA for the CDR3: TGCGCCAGCAGCCTAAGACAGGGTGGCACAGATACGCAGTATTTT. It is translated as CASSLRQGGTDTQYF.